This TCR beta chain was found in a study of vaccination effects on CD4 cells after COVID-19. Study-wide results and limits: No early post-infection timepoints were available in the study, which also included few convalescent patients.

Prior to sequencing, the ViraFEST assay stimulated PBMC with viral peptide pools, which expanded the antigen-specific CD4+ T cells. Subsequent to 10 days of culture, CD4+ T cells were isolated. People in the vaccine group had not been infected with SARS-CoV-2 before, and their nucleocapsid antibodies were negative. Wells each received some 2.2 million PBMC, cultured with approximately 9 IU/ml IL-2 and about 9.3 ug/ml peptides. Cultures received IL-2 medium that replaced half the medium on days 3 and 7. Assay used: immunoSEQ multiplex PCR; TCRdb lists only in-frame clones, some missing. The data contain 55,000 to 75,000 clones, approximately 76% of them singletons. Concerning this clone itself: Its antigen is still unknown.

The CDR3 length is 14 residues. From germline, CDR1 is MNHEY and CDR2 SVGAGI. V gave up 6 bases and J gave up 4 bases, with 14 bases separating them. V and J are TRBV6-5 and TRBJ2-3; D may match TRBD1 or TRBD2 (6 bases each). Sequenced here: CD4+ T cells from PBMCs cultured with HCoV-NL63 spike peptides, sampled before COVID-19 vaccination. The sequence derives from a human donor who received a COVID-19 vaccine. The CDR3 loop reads CASSGGGMADTQYF. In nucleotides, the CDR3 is TGTGCCAGCAGCGGAGGGGGTATGGCAGATACGCAGTATTTT.